Reported below is one T cell receptor beta chain. The antigen remains undetermined. This specimen belongs to a study of blood T cells in healthy people across ages. Whole-study findings and limits: Researchers judged that diversity estimates from one million T cells fell short of true values. Expanded clonotype shifts may have been confounded, as the donors had an unknown CMV status.

The donors, all healthy, were Caucasians living in Russia, aged about 6 to 90. A sample-barcoded 5' primer and a J-beta primer mix were used in a second PCR of about 7 to 11 cycles. Every cDNA molecule bore a tag from a template-switch adaptor containing 12 random nucleotides. TCRdb independently ran MiXCR on the 5' RACE reads; one entry per CDR3 protein. The table has around 780,000 distinct CDR3 sequences, around 50% seen once; the top ten hold roughly 25%. The CDR3 covers 10 residues. Germline CDR1 and CDR2: SQVTM and ANQGSEA. Trimming removed 8 bases at V and 2 bases at J, with 5 bases between. The V call is TRBV29-1, the J call TRBJ2-3; D is uncertain. Sequencing was carried out using blood. The clonotype comes from a man in his forties or fifties in good health. DNA for the CDR3: TGCAGCACAAACACAGATACGCAGTATTTT. It specifies CSTNTDTQYF.